This T cell receptor (beta chain) was identified during a study of human T cells and chemical hapten exposure. At the level of the study: Doses of diphenylcyclopropenone went to the patients' scalps weekly throughout the roughly 23-week study.

Findings of the study overall: No alteration of TCRs above 1 in 1000 frequency was seen with DPC sensitization. A positive correlation with patch test score was shown by PT1 expanded TCR counts.

TCRdb passed the RACE reads through MiXCR, listing each CDR3 protein once. The repertoire holds just under 350,000 distinct CDR3 sequences, around 7% seen once, with 8.4% in the top ten. Regarding this clonotype: No antigen is known for it.

The CDR3 has 15 residues. V gave up 6 bases and J gave up 2 bases, with 15 bases separating them. Germline CDR1 and CDR2: LGHDT and YNNKEL (reference sequence). The sample's time point: patch test 1, 2 weeks after DPC sensitization. The treatment here: therapeutic diphenylcyclopropenone sensitization with weekly scalp DPC. The study extracted total RNA from unfractionated whole blood. The receptor was derived from a woman between 18 and 29 years old with alopecia areata. Some clones in this sample may be carry-over from other donors' samples. This sample comprised whole blood, obtained in connection with sensitization to the hapten diphenylcyclopropenone (DPC). The chain uses TRBV3-1 and TRBJ2-3, with D possibly TRBD1 on 5 matching bases. For the CDR3, the DNA is TGTGCCAGCAGTCGTCAGTGGGGCATCACAGATACGCAGTATTTT. Residues: CASSRQWGITDTQYF.